What follows describes a single TCR beta chain. This clonotype has a handful of counts. It has no known antigen specificity. Per-base qualities were not stored, and no clone one base away is much larger. This sample was taken from a study of blood T cells in healthy people across ages (dated by TCRdb to 2014 to 2015). With respect to the entire study: In model experiments, roughly one uniquely barcoded TCR beta cDNA molecule per two T cells was captured by template switching. Age-related changes in TCR beta repertoire diversity were measured in the study by deep sequencing normalized with unique cDNA molecular identifiers. Donors were grouped into four age groups: young (average roughly 17 years), middle-aged (roughly 38), aged (around 60) and long-lived (approximately 82). To avoid experimental bias, donors of different ages were distributed randomly across sequencing lanes. Two additional independent replicas of 1 million unique cDNA reads from the same blood draw were analyzed for two donors (one aged 18 to 30 and one aged 80 or older). The research as a whole found: A strong correlation was found between observed TCR beta diversity and the percentage of naive T cells measured by flow cytometry. Estimates of total diversity based on one million sequenced T cells were considered lower bounds and underestimates. The long-lived group showed more naive CD4+ T cells, fewer expanded clones and increased TCR diversity than the aged group, suggesting age selection. Observed TCR beta diversity per million T cells fell roughly linearly with age, and a significant reduction was already apparent by age around 44. Because profiling used bulk unsorted PBMCs, naive and antigen-experienced compartments could not be compared conclusively. Because the CMV infection status of the donors was unknown, age-related changes in expanded clonotypes may potentially have been confounded.

For this chain, trimming is 3 bases at the V end and 5 bases at the J end, and the number of junction bases without a gene match is 5. Measured from the cysteine to the phenylalanine, the CDR3 is 16 residues long. Kept here is only the CDR3 DNA, which spans 48 bases and is read in frame from base 1. For CDR1 and CDR2, the germline V gene lists SGDLS and YYNGEE. The library was obtained by 5' RACE. TCRdb names Illumina HiSeq 2500 as the instrument used. A second PCR of about 6 to 12 cycles was performed with a sample-barcoded 5' primer and a J-beta primer mix. A unique molecular identifier was introduced onto each TCR beta cDNA molecule by a template-switch 5' adaptor carrying 12 random nucleotides. At least 2.5 million CDR3-containing paired-end reads were obtained from each sample. First-strand cDNA was synthesized from all RNA with the Mint cDNA synthesis kit, primed by a TRBC-specific oligonucleotide. All cDNA was treated with uracil-DNA glycosylase and then went through a first 18-cycle PCR with the universal primers M1SS and BC2_uni_R. Per the authors' processing: For normalization, 1 million high-quality reads were randomly selected from each sample, with every read carrying a distinct molecular identifier. Instead of being binned into consensus sequences, reads with shared molecular identifiers were discarded. MiTCR, run with a Q25 quality threshold and the strictest error-elimination algorithm, handled CDR3 identification, clonotype clustering and error correction. A nonparametric unseen species model with Euler transformation was used to estimate a lower bound on total TCR beta diversity. TCRdb passed the public sequencing reads through fastp at Q25 and MiXCR, retaining productive beta sequences. Records with the same CDR3 protein are collapsed into one entry carrying the most frequent genes and DNA. The V and J calls, along with clone size, are taken from TCRdb and not from the paper's own processing. Recorded for this sample are 630,000 or so distinct CDR3 sequences; less than 40% of them occurred a single time. The ten top clones hold 15% of the sample.

Systemically healthy Caucasian individuals from Russia, 39 in total and aged roughly 6 to 100 years, were included as donors. Each donor gave ten milliliters of peripheral blood, drawn into EDTA-treated Vacutainer tubes. Ficoll-Paque density-gradient centrifugation was used to isolate PBMCs, with at least 6.5 million per sample. Trizol reagent was used to extract total RNA from the PBMCs, yielding at least 6 micrograms per sample. Naive CD45RAhigh/CD27high T cell percentages were measured by flow cytometry on a PBMC aliquot from every donor. The V and J segments used are TRBV9 and TRBJ2-3; the junction holds 14 bases that match TRBD2. This receptor was identified in a woman of 80 years or more in good health. Donor details come from another sample of the same person, matched by shared clones. Sequences were obtained from blood. The CDR3 corresponds to CASSGLAGGPQDTQYF. The bases are TGTGCCAGCAGCGGACTAGCGGGGGGGCCTCAAGATACGCAGTATTTT.